This T cell receptor (beta chain) was captured by sequencing in a study of T cell responses to AZD1222 COVID-19 vaccine. This clone was seen a single time. Germline-derived CDR1 and CDR2 are SGHRS and YFSETQ. V was pared by 4 bases and J by 2 bases, with 5 bases of the junction left unmatched. There are 15 residues in the CDR3. Libraries were prepared by immunoSEQ multiplex PCR; TCRdb keeps only in-frame clonotypes and omits some of them. The data hold some 150,000 clones, with roughly 93% observed a single time. The starting material was peripheral blood, obtained 28 days after the second AZD1222 dose. This chain joins TRBV5-1 and TRBJ2-3, with 9 nucleotides matching TRBD1. The receptor was isolated from an adult who received the AZD1222 COVID-19 vaccine. The CDR3: CASSPTGGTTDTQYF. Written as DNA, the CDR3 is TGCGCCAGCAGCCCGACAGGGGGGACCACAGATACGCAGTATTTT.